A selection of T cell receptor beta chains follows, all from one sample in a study of T cells in localized non-small cell lung cancer. Sequenced by immunoSEQ multiplex PCR; TCRdb stores in-frame clones only, minus some. The sample consists of some 30,000 clones, around 94% of them appearing once. The sample in question was peripheral blood, obtained before any cancer treatment. These receptors came from a woman aged 35-70 years with stage I lung adenocarcinoma. The CDR3 runs from the conserved cysteine through the conserved F or W. Each record gives: J gene, clone size, D gene, V gene, CDR3 protein, CDR3 DNA. D genes are given only for firm matches. Not all rows give a size; the values are once, few, many and, for expanded clones, a class.

j_gene: TRBJ2-5; abundance: -; d_gene: -; v_gene: TRBV4-2; CDR3aa: CASSQPGETQYF; CDR3nt: TGTGCCAGCAGCCAACCAGGGGAGACCCAGTACTTC
j_gene: TRBJ1-1; abundance: -; d_gene: -; v_gene: TRBV28; CDR3aa: CASSSTLTANTEAFF; CDR3nt: TGTGCCAGCAGCTCTACCTTAACAGCTAACACTGAAGCTTTCTTT
j_gene: TRBJ2-5; abundance: -; d_gene: TRBD2; v_gene: TRBV5-4; CDR3aa: CASSPPGSGRRETQYF; CDR3nt: TGTGCCAGCAGCCCCCCAGGTAGCGGGAGACGGGAGACCCAGTACTTC
j_gene: TRBJ2-1; abundance: -; d_gene: -; v_gene: TRBV6-1; CDR3aa: CASSARARRNEQFF; CDR3nt: TGTGCCAGCAGTGCGAGGGCTCGCAGGAATGAGCAGTTCTTC
j_gene: TRBJ2-7; abundance: few; d_gene: TRBD2; v_gene: TRBV9; CDR3aa: CASSVERGDYEQYF; CDR3nt: TGTGCCAGCAGCGTAGAGCGGGGGGACTACGAGCAGTACTTC
j_gene: TRBJ2-1; abundance: few; d_gene: TRBD2; v_gene: TRBV5-1; CDR3aa: CASSPPNSGGNNEQFF; CDR3nt: TGCGCCAGCAGCCCACCCAACTCGGGGGGAAACAATGAGCAGTTCTTC
j_gene: TRBJ2-3; abundance: -; d_gene: TRBD1; v_gene: TRBV7-2; CDR3aa: CASSRYGQGDTQYF; CDR3nt: TGTGCCAGCAGCCGATATGGACAGGGCGATACGCAGTATTTT
j_gene: TRBJ1-5; abundance: -; d_gene: -; v_gene: TRBV4-2; CDR3aa: CASSLVEYWGIYSNQPQHF; CDR3nt: TGTGCCAGCAGCCTGGTCGAATATTGGGGGATTTATAGCAATCAGCCCCAGCATTTT
j_gene: TRBJ1-6; abundance: -; d_gene: -; v_gene: TRBV6-1; CDR3aa: CASTAGPDNSPLHF; CDR3nt: TGTGCCAGCACCGCAGGCCCGGATAATTCACCCCTCCACTTT
j_gene: TRBJ2-1; abundance: -; d_gene: -; v_gene: TRBV11-2; CDR3aa: CASSLSFEQFF; CDR3nt: TGTGCCAGCAGCCTTAGTTTTGAGCAGTTCTTC
j_gene: TRBJ1-2; abundance: -; d_gene: TRBD1; v_gene: TRBV19; CDR3aa: CASSGGTAVISYGYTF; CDR3nt: TGTGCCAGTAGTGGCGGGACAGCCGTCATTTCCTATGGCTACACCTTC
j_gene: TRBJ2-6; abundance: -; d_gene: -; v_gene: TRBV19; CDR3aa: CASSPRSLPGANVLTF; CDR3nt: TGTGCCAGTAGTCCCCGGAGCCTCCCTGGGGCCAACGTCCTGACTTTC
j_gene: TRBJ1-2; abundance: -; d_gene: -; v_gene: TRBV11-2; CDR3aa: CASSLVAAEGYTF; CDR3nt: TGTGCCAGCAGCTTAGTGGCAGCGGAGGGCTACACCTTC
j_gene: TRBJ1-1; abundance: -; d_gene: TRBD1; v_gene: TRBV5-4; CDR3aa: CASSLGSGGHTEAFF; CDR3nt: TGTGCCAGCAGCTTGGGTTCAGGGGGCCATACTGAAGCTTTCTTT
j_gene: TRBJ1-3; abundance: -; d_gene: -; v_gene: TRBV7-8; CDR3aa: CASSLTDSFSGNTIYF; CDR3nt: TGTGCCAGCAGTCTCACAGACTCTTTCTCTGGAAACACCATATATTTT
j_gene: TRBJ1-1; abundance: -; d_gene: -; v_gene: TRBV19; CDR3aa: CASTRLGVNTEAFF; CDR3nt: TGTGCCAGTACGCGTCTGGGGGTGAACACTGAAGCTTTCTTT
j_gene: TRBJ1-3; abundance: -; d_gene: -; v_gene: TRBV11-2; CDR3aa: CASSPLGGGNTIYF; CDR3nt: TGTGCCAGCAGCCCCCTTGGAGGGGGAAACACCATATATTTT
j_gene: TRBJ2-7; abundance: -; d_gene: TRBD2; v_gene: TRBV4-3; CDR3aa: CASSQDRAGGRDEQYF; CDR3nt: TGCGCCAGCAGCCAAGATAGGGCGGGAGGGCGTGACGAGCAGTACTTC
j_gene: TRBJ1-4; abundance: once; d_gene: -; v_gene: TRBV7-9; CDR3aa: CASSGDGGQGVSNEKLFF; CDR3nt: TGTGCCAGCAGCGGAGATGGGGGACAAGGGGTATCTAATGAAAAACTGTTTTTT
j_gene: TRBJ2-7; abundance: once; d_gene: TRBD2; v_gene: TRBV11-2; CDR3aa: CASSFIRTGGSEQYF; CDR3nt: TGTGCCAGCAGCTTTATAAGGACGGGAGGGTCCGAGCAGTACTTC
j_gene: TRBJ2-5; abundance: -; d_gene: -; v_gene: TRBV2; CDR3aa: CASSEAAAGETQYF; CDR3nt: TGTGCCAGCAGTGAAGCGGCGGCTGGGGAGACCCAGTACTTC
j_gene: TRBJ1-1; abundance: -; d_gene: -; v_gene: TRBV2; CDR3aa: CASSGQEAFF; CDR3nt: TGTGCCAGCAGTGGACAGGAAGCTTTCTTT
j_gene: TRBJ1-2; abundance: once; d_gene: -; v_gene: TRBV28; CDR3aa: CASSLGGGPHGYTF; CDR3nt: TGTGCCAGCAGCCTGGGTGGGGGCCCCCATGGCTACACCTTC
j_gene: TRBJ2-7; abundance: -; d_gene: TRBD2; v_gene: TRBV15; CDR3aa: CATSSPGLALYEQYF; CDR3nt: TGTGCCACCAGCAGTCCGGGACTAGCGCTCTACGAGCAGTACTTC
j_gene: TRBJ1-1; abundance: -; d_gene: -; v_gene: TRBV7-2; CDR3aa: CASSLAAGLSTEAFF; CDR3nt: TGTGCCAGCAGCTTAGCGGCAGGGCTGAGCACTGAAGCTTTCTTT
j_gene: TRBJ2-7; abundance: -; d_gene: TRBD1; v_gene: TRBV28; CDR3aa: CASSLSQGAREQYF; CDR3nt: TGTGCCAGCAGTTTATCCCAGGGGGCGCGCGAGCAGTACTTC
j_gene: TRBJ1-4; abundance: -; d_gene: -; v_gene: TRBV5-4; CDR3aa: CASSSIQGEKLFF; CDR3nt: TGTGCCAGCAGCTCTATCCAGGGGGAAAAACTGTTTTTT
j_gene: TRBJ2-7; abundance: -; d_gene: TRBD2; v_gene: TRBV5-4; CDR3aa: CARRLAAKARSRQYF; CDR3nt: TGTGCCAGAAGACTAGCGGCCAAGGCACGAAGCCGGCAGTACTTC
j_gene: TRBJ1-2; abundance: -; d_gene: TRBD1; v_gene: TRBV19; CDR3aa: CASRSRGDRAGYTF; CDR3nt: TGTGCCAGTCGATCTCGGGGGGACAGGGCTGGCTACACCTTC
j_gene: TRBJ1-2; abundance: -; d_gene: -; v_gene: TRBV28; CDR3aa: CASSSLPTGYGYTF; CDR3nt: TGTGCCAGCAGTTCCCTCCCGACAGGCTATGGCTACACCTTC
j_gene: TRBJ2-1; abundance: -; d_gene: TRBD2; v_gene: TRBV11-2; CDR3aa: CASSFTSGTMYNEQFF; CDR3nt: TGTGCCAGCAGTTTTACCTCCGGGACTATGTACAATGAGCAGTTCTTC
j_gene: TRBJ2-2; abundance: -; d_gene: TRBD2; v_gene: TRBV6-6; CDR3aa: CASKPAGGTNTGELFF; CDR3nt: TGTGCCAGCAAACCAGCGGGAGGAACGAACACCGGGGAGCTGTTTTTT
j_gene: TRBJ2-6; abundance: -; d_gene: -; v_gene: TRBV13; CDR3aa: CASSLQPGSGANVLTF; CDR3nt: TGTGCCAGCAGCTTACAGCCGGGGTCTGGGGCCAACGTCCTGACTTTC
j_gene: TRBJ1-1; abundance: -; d_gene: -; v_gene: TRBV19; CDR3aa: CASSIDVALMNTEAFF; CDR3nt: TGTGCCAGTAGTATAGATGTAGCCCTCATGAACACTGAAGCTTTCTTT
j_gene: TRBJ1-1; abundance: -; d_gene: -; v_gene: TRBV6-1; CDR3aa: CASSEFIREAAFF; CDR3nt: TGTGCCAGCAGTGAATTTATCAGAGAGGCAGCTTTCTTT